The 2 T cell receptor beta chains reported below all come from one sample, sequenced in a study of identical twins. Via MiXCR, TCRdb re-called the 5' RACE reads, giving one row per CDR3 protein. The sample has 500,000 to 650,000 distinct CDR3 sequences, approximately 20% seen once. These data were likewise used in another study, on yellow fever vaccine responses in identical twins.

Material: CD4+ T cells sorted from blood. These receptors all come from a woman between 18 and 30 years old in good health.

This chain uses TRBV18 with TRBJ2-6, with D unclear. The germline V and J ends were trimmed by 5 bases and 2 bases, with 7 bases remaining between them. Germline CDR1 KGHSH, CDR2 LQKENI. The CDR3 covers 14 residues. CDR3 coding DNA: TGTGCCAGCTCATTCCAACCTGGGGCCAACGTCCTGACTTTC. As protein: CASSFQPGANVLTF.

The chain links TRBV5-1 to TRBJ2-1; TRBD2 matches at 11 bases. Germline V gene lookup returns CDR1 SGHRS and CDR2 YFSETQ. V lost 4 bases, J lost 2 bases, and 5 bases stayed unmatched. The CDR3 has 16 residues. CDR3 DNA: TGCGCCAGCAGCAACCCGACTAGCGGGGCCTACAATGAGCAGTTCTTC. It specifies CASSNPTSGAYNEQFF.